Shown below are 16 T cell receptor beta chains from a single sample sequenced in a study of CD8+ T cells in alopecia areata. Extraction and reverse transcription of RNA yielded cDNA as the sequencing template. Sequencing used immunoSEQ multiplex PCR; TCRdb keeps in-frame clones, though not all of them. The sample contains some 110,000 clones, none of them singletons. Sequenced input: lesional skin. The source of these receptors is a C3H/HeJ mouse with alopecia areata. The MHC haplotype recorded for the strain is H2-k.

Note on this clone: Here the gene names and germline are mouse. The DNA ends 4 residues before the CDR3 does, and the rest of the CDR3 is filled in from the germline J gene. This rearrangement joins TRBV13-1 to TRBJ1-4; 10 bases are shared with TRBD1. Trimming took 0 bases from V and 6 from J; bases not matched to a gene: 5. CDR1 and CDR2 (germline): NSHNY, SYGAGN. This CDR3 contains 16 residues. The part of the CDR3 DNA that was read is TGTGCCAGCAGTGATGCAAGAGGGACAGGGGACGAA. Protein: CASSDARGTGDE. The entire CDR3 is CASSDARGTGDERLFF.

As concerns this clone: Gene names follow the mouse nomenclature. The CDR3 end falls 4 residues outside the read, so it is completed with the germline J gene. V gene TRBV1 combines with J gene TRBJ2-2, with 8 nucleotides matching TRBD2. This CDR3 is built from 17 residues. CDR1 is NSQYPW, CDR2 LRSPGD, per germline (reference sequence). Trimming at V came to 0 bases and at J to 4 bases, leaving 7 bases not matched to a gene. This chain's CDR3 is CTCSADLGGAGTGQLYF. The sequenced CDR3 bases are TGCACCTGCAGTGCAGATCTGGGGGGCGCTGGCACCGGG.

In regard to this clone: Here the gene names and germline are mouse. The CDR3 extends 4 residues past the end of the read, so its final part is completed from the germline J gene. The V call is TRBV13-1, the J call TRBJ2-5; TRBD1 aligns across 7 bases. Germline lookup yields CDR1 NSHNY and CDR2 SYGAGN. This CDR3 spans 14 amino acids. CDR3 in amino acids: CASSDGAGGDTQYF. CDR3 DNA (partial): TGTGCCAGCAGTGATGGGGCAGGGGGAGAC.

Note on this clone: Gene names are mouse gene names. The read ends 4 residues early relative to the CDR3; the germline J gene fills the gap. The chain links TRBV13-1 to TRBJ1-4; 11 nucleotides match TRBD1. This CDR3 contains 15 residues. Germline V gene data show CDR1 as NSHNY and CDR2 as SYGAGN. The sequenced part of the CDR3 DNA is TGTGCCAGCAGTGATGTGGGGACAGGGGGCGAA. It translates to CASSDVGTGGE. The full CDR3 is CASSDVGTGGERLFF.

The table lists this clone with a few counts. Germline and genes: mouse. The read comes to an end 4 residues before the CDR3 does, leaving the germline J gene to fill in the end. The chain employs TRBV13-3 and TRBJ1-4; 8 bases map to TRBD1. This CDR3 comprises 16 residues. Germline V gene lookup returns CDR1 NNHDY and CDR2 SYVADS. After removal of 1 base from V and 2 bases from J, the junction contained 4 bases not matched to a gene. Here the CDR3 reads CASSDSRGPSNERLFF. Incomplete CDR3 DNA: TGTGCCAGCAGTGATAGCAGGGGGCCCTCCAACGAA.

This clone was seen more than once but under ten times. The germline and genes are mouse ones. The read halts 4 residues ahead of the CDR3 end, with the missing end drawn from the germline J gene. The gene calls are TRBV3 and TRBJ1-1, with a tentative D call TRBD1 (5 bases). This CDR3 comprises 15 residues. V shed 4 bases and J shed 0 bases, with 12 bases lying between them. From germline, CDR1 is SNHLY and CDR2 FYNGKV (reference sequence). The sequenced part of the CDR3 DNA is TGTGCCAGCAGCTCCCGGACAAATGCAAACACA. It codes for CASSSRTNANT. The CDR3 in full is CASSSRTNANTEVFF.

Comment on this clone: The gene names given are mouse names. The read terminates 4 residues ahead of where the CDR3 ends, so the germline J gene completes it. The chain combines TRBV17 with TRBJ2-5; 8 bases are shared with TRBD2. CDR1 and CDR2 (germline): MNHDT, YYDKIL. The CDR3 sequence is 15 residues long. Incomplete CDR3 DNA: TGTGCTAGCAGTAGTGGGGGGGGGCGCCCAGAC. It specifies CASSSGGGRPD. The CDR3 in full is CASSSGGGRPDTQYF.

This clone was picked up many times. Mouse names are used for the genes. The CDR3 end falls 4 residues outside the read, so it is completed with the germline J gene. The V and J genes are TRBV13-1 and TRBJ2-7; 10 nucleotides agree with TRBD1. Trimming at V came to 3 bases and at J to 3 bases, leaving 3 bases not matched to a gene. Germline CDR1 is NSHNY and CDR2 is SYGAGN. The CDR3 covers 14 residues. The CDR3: CASSGGQGHYEQYF. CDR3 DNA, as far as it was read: TGTGCCAGCAGTGGGGGACAGGGGCACTAT.

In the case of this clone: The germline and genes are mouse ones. CDR3 DNA, as far as it was read: TGTGCCTGGAGTCTACAGGAGTATGCT. Translating it yields CAWSLQEYA. The whole CDR3 protein reads CAWSLQEYAEQFF. The chain couples TRBV31 to TRBJ2-1, with a possible D match to TRBD1 (5 bases). The read terminates 4 residues before the CDR3 end, so the remaining end is supplied by the germline J gene. The V gene lost 0 bases and the J gene lost 4 bases, with 7 bases spanning the gap. Germline CDR1 is GKSSPN and CDR2 is SITVG. This CDR3 contains 13 residues.

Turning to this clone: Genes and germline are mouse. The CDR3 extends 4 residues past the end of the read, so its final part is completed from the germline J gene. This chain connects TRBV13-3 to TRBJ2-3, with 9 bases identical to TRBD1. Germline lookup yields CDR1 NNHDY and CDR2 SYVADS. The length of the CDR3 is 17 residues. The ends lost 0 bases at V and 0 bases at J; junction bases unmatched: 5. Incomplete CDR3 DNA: TGTGCCAGCAGTGATGCGGGACAGGGTCCTAGTGCAGAA. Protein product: CASSDAGQGPSAE. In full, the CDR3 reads CASSDAGQGPSAETLYF.

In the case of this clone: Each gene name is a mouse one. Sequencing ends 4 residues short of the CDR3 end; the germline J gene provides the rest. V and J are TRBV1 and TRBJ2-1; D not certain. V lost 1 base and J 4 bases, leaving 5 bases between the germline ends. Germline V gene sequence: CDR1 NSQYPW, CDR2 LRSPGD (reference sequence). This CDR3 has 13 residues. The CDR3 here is CTCSAGQYAEQFF. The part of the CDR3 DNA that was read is TGCACCTGCAGTGCAGGTCAGTATGCT.

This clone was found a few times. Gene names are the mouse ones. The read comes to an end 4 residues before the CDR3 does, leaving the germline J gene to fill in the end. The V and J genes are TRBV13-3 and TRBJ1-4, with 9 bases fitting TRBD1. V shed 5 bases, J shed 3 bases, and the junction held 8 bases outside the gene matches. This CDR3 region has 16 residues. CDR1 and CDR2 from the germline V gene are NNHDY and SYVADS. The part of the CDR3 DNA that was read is TGTGCCAGCAGCGTACGGACAGGGGAGACCAACGAA. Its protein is CASSVRTGETNE. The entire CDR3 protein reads CASSVRTGETNERLFF.

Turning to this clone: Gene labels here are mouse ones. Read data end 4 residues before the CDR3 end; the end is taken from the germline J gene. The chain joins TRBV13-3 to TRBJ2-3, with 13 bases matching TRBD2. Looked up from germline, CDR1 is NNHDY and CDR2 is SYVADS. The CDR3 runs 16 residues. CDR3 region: CASSDWTGGAQETLYF. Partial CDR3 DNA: TGTGCCAGCAGTGATTGGACTGGGGGGGCGCAAGAA.

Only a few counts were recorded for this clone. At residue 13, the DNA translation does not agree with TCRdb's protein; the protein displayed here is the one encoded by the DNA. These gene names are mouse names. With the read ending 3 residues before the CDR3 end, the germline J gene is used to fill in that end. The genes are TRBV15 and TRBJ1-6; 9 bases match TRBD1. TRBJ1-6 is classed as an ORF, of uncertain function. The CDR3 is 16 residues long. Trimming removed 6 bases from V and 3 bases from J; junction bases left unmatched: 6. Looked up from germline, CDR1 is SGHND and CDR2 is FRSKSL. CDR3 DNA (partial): TGTGCCAGCAGCCTCGACAGGGGGGACTATAATTCGCCC. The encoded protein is CASSLDRGDYNSP. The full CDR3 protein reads CASSLDRGDYNSPLYF.

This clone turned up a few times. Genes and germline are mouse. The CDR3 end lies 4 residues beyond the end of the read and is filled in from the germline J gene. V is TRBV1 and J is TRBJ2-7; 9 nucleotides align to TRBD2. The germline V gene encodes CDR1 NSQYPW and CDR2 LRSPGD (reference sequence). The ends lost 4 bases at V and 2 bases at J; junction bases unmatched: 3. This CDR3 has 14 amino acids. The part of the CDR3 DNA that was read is TGCACCTGCAGTGAACTGGGGGGTGCCTAT. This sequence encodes CTCSELGGAY. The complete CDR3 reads CTCSELGGAYEQYF.

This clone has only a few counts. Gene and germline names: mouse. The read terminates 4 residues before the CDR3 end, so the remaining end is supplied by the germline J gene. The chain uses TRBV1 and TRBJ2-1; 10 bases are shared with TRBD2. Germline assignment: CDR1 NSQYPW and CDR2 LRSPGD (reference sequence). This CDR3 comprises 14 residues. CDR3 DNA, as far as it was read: TGCACCTGCAGTGCCTGGGGGGGCCAGGCT. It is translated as CTCSAWGGQA. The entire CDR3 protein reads CTCSAWGGQAEQFF.